This entry concerns a single T cell receptor (beta chain). The sample comes from a study of T cell changes during pregnancy in multiple sclerosis. Sequencing was performed with immunoSEQ multiplex PCR; in TCRdb, only in-frame clones are kept and a portion is missing. The sample holds about 77,000 clones, under 95% seen once. Trimming left V 2 bases short and J 5 bases short, with 6 bases between. Germline lookup yields CDR1 SNHLY and CDR2 FYNNEI. This CDR3 region has 13 residues. This specimen consisted of peripheral blood, obtained after pregnancy. This clonotype was obtained from a female donor in good health, enrolled as a control in a pregnancy study. The rearrangement uses TRBV2 and TRBJ2-2, with unresolved D. The CDR3 reads CASSESFTGELFF. The CDR3 region has the DNA TGTGCCAGCAGTGAATCGTTTACCGGGGAGCTGTTTTTT.